This T cell receptor (beta chain) was recorded in a study of Ad26.COV2.S vaccination and SARS-CoV-2 variants. Study-wide background: Intramuscular Ad26.COV2.S at 5x10^10 or 1x10^11 viral particles. Study-wide results and caveats: Comparability of non-spike TCR breadth was observed across vaccine and placebo recipients.

The germline gives CDR1 MNHNY, CDR2 SVGAGI (reference sequence). The CDR3 is 15 residues long. Trimming pared 6 bases from V and 8 bases from J, leaving 19 bases between. About this clone: As yet, its antigen is unknown.

This table comes from immunoSEQ multiplex PCR, and its TCRdb copy is limited to in-frame clones, with some not included. The data contain about 420,000 clones, 88% of them seen just once; the ten biggest clones take up approximately 4%. Treatment specified: over 15 received Ad26.COV2.S at low or high dose, single or two shots; roughly 5 received placebo; per-sample allocation not given. The samples date from day 63 after the first vaccine or placebo injection. Donor was an adult aged 18-55 years in Boston. Ad26.COV2.S expressed prefusion-stabilized spike from the original Wuhan strain. The sample consisted of peripheral blood, taken in a trial of Ad26.COV2.S vaccine versus placebo. This TCR derives from a person between 18 and 65 years old who received the Ad26.COV2.S COVID-19 vaccine or a placebo. The chain uses TRBV6-6 and TRBJ1-4; D ambiguous. The CDR3 is CASSPLVGQKEKLFF. The CDR3 DNA reads as TGTGCCAGCAGCCCCTTGGTAGGGCAGAAGGAAAAACTGTTTTTT.